Following are 30 T cell receptor beta chains from one sample sequenced in a study of T cell responses to AZD1222 COVID-19 vaccine (dated by TCRdb to the early 2020s). The meaning of the sample's time point label: baseline before first vaccination. Library method: the immunoSEQ multiplex PCR assay. In its TCRdb copy, this immuneACCESS table keeps in-frame sequences only and misses some clones. Where compared with another copy, unresolved V genes explain less than half of these, and the others have no known cause. The sample yields some 83,000 clones; about 84% were counted once. The ten largest clones take up roughly 8.7% of the sample. Sequenced material: peripheral blood, taken on day 0 of AZD1222 vaccination. All receptors derive from an adult in good health.

This chain joins TRBV5-1 and TRBJ2-5; no clear D. The V gene lost 0 bases and the J gene lost 5 bases, with 8 bases spanning the gap. Germline loops: CDR1 SGHRS, CDR2 YFSETQ. This CDR3 region has 13 residues. This CDR3 is CASSLEGEETQYF. The CDR3 bases are TGCGCCAGCAGCTTGGAGGGTGAGGAGACCCAGTACTTC. Drawing the rest from reference TRBV5-1 and TRBJ2-5, the complete variable domain is KAGVTQTPRYLIKTRGQQVTLSCSPISGHRSVSWYQQTPGQGLQFLFEYFSETQRNKGNFPGRFSGRQFSNSRSEMNVSTLELGDSALYLCASSLEGEETQYFGPGTRLLVL.

The rearrangement joins TRBV10-3 to TRBJ2-7; D might be TRBD2 (6 bases). The CDR3 is 14 residues long. The germline CDR1 and CDR2 sequences are ENHRY and SYGVKD. Trimming left V 0 bases short and J 2 bases short, with 8 bases between. Here the CDR3 DNA reads TGTGCCATCAGTGAGTCCGGGGGAACCTACGAGCAGTACTTC. It translates to CAISESGGTYEQYF.

In its sample, this clone ranks as medium-sized. J is TRBJ1-1 and V is TRBV11-2; weak D call: TRBD1 (5 bases). Germline V gives CDR1 SGHAT, CDR2 FQNNGV. This CDR3 region has 14 residues. The germline V and J ends were trimmed by 2 bases and 4 bases, with 11 bases remaining between them. The CDR3 sequence is CASSLMGEGTEAFF. The CDR3, as DNA: TGTGCCAGCAGCTTAATGGGGGAGGGCACTGAAGCTTTCTTT. The full variable domain, its missing parts supplied by reference TRBV11-2 and TRBJ1-1, is EAGVAQSPRYKIIEKRQSVAFWCNPISGHATLYWYQQILGQGPKLLIQFQNNGVVDDSQLPKDRFSAERLKGVDSTLKIQPAKLEDSAVYLCASSLMGEGTEAFFGQGTRLTVV.

The rearrangement joins TRBV5-1 to TRBJ1-5, with 10 bases identical to TRBD1. V lost 5 bases and J lost 4; bases outside the gene matches: 3. This CDR3 is built from 14 residues. Germline V CDR1 and CDR2: SGHRS, YFSETQ. The CDR3 nucleotides read TGCGCCAGCAGACCGGACAGGGGGAATCAGCCCCAGCATTTT. It specifies CASRPDRGNQPQHF.

This clone was picked up a small number of times. The CDR3 here is CASSDRRDWGTEAFF. CDR3 sequence (DNA): TGTGCCAGCAGTGATAGGAGGGACTGGGGCACTGAAGCTTTCTTT. The chain is built from TRBV2 and TRBJ1-1; D may be TRBD1 (5 bases). V lost 3 bases to trimming and J lost 4 bases, with 15 bases between them. The CDR3 contains 15 residues. In germline, CDR1 is SNHLY, CDR2 FYNNEI.

This chain joins TRBV2 and TRBJ2-2, with D tentatively TRBD1 (5 bases). V was cut by 3 bases and J by 5 bases, with 10 bases left in between. The CDR3 is 14 amino acids. Germline loops: CDR1 SNHLY, CDR2 FYNNEI. The CDR3 spells CASSDRVGTGELFF. The CDR3 bases are TGTGCCAGCAGTGACAGGGTAGGAACCGGGGAGCTGTTTTTT.

The gene calls are TRBV5-1 and TRBJ2-7; TRBD1 matches 7 bases. In germline, CDR1 is SGHRS, CDR2 YFSETQ. The junction had 9 bases not matched to a gene; V was cut back by 4 bases and J by 2 bases. This CDR3 is 15 amino acids long. In DNA, the CDR3 is TGCGCCAGCAGCCTGCAGTCGACAGGGACCTACGAGCAGTACTTC. This codes for CASSLQSTGTYEQYF.

V and J are TRBV28 and TRBJ2-1; 8 nucleotides match TRBD2. This CDR3 is 17 amino acids long. Germline trimming cut 6 bases from V and 3 bases from J; bases unmatched to any gene: 13. The germline CDR1 and CDR2 sequences are MDHEN and SYDVKM. CDR3 amino acids: CASSFGLVGGGYNEQFF. The DNA for the CDR3 is TGTGCCAGCAGCTTTGGACTAGTCGGGGGGGGCTACAATGAGCAGTTCTTC.

The CDR3 nucleotides read TGTGCCAGCAGTTTATCAGGCAGGGCAGGAACTGAAGCTTTCTTT. Its protein product is CASSLSGRAGTEAFF. The chain uses TRBV27 and TRBJ1-1; TRBD1 is a possible D gene (5 bases). V lost 0 bases and J 5 bases, leaving 13 bases between the germline ends. The CDR3 has 15 residues. CDR1 and CDR2 (germline): MNHEY, SMNVEV (reference sequence).

This clone occurred once. The V gene is TRBV6-1, the J gene TRBJ2-1; D remains unclear. The CDR3 is made up of 15 amino acids. Per germline, CDR1 MNHNS and CDR2 SASEGT. Trimming took off 3 bases at V and 0 bases at J, with 9 bases between the two ends. The CDR3 DNA sequence: TGTGCCAGCAGTGACAGTCCGGGCTCCTACAATGAGCAGTTCTTC. Amino acid sequence: CASSDSPGSYNEQFF.

The chain couples TRBV6-4 to TRBJ1-2; possibly TRBD1 for D (5 bases). CDR3 length: 14 amino acids. The germline V gene has CDR1 MRHNA and CDR2 SNTAGT. Trimming took off 3 bases at V and 5 bases at J, with 13 bases between the two ends. The CDR3 protein is CASSEGVSGYGYTF. CDR3 coding DNA: TGTGCCAGCAGTGAGGGGGTCTCCGGATATGGCTACACCTTC.

The CDR3: CATGLRGAEQYF. As DNA, the CDR3 is TGTGCCACAGGACTACGGGGGGCCGAGCAGTACTTC. The rearrangement uses TRBV6-5 and TRBJ2-7; weak D call: TRBD2 (7 bases). The V gene's germline CDR1 is MNHEY and CDR2 SVGAGI. V was cut by 10 bases and J by 6 bases, with 16 bases left in between. CDR3 length equals 12 residues.

The chain is built from TRBV21-1 and TRBJ2-6; the D call of TRBD2 is as the table states it, not checked on the DNA. TRBV21-1 is a documented pseudogene. The CDR3 is made up of 12 amino acids. CDR3 residues: CAPLRGANVLTF. For the CDR3, the DNA is TGTGCCCCCCTCCGGGGGGCCAACGTCCTGACTTTC.

V and J are TRBV6-1 and TRBJ1-2; 7 bases line up with TRBD1. The V gene end was trimmed by 3 bases and the J gene end by 8 bases; junction bases not matched to a gene: 9. The CDR3 length is 14 residues. The germline CDR1 and CDR2 sequences are MNHNS and SASEGT. The CDR3 reads CASSEALQGTGYTF. Written as DNA, the CDR3 is TGTGCCAGCAGTGAGGCTTTACAGGGGACCGGCTACACCTTC.

This chain connects TRBV5-6 to TRBJ1-1; weak D call: TRBD1 (5 bases). CDR1 and CDR2 (germline): SGHDT, YYEEEE. The CDR3 is 12 amino acids. Trimming removed 0 bases from V and 10 bases from J, with 10 bases in between. CDR3 amino acids: CASSLGGTIAFF. CDR3 in DNA: TGTGCCAGCAGCTTGGGGGGGACGATAGCTTTCTTT.

V usage is TRBV18 and J usage is TRBJ1-2; 10 nucleotides match TRBD1. V dropped 6 bases and J dropped 3; count of bases not matched to a gene: 10. The CDR3 loop spans 16 amino acids. Germline V gene lookup returns CDR1 KGHSH and CDR2 LQKENI. The CDR3 here is CASSPSTGGIDYGYTF. CDR3 DNA sequence: TGTGCCAGCTCCCCCTCGACAGGGGGCATAGACTATGGCTACACCTTC.

The table lists this clone with a count of one. The rearrangement joins TRBV24-1 to TRBJ1-2; the D gene is possibly TRBD1 (5 bases). The CDR3 is 14 amino acids. Per germline, CDR1 KGHDR and CDR2 SFDVKD. Trimming stripped 1 base from V and 7 bases from J, with 12 bases between. The CDR3 region has the DNA TGTGCCACCAGTGATTTCGACAGCGTTCGTGGCTACACCTTC. This codes for CATSDFDSVRGYTF.

The chain employs TRBV10-1 and TRBJ2-3; 14 bases fit TRBD2. V shed 6 bases and J 1 base; nucleotides not matched to a gene: 27. CDR1 is WNHNN and CDR2 is SYGVQD in the germline V gene (reference sequence). The CDR3 is 24 residues long. The CDR3 DNA reads TGCGCCAGCAGGCAAAAAAATGGGAGACTAGCGGGAGGGCGGATCCTCTTCCGCACAGATACGCAGTATTTT. Its translation: CASRQKNGRLAGGRILFRTDTQYF.

The V call is TRBV11-2, the J call TRBJ2-4, with TRBD2 matching 12 bases. The CDR3 is 20 residues long. In germline, CDR1 is SGHAT, CDR2 FQNNGV. V lost 0 bases to trimming and J lost 4 bases; unmatched junction nucleotides: 13. CDR3 amino acids: CASSLDSGLAGLGGKNIQYF. For the CDR3, the DNA is TGTGCCAGCAGCTTAGATTCAGGACTAGCGGGATTAGGGGGTAAAAACATTCAGTACTTC.

This chain connects TRBV10-3 to TRBJ1-5, with D possibly TRBD1 on 5 matching bases. The CDR3 length is 14 residues. Germline assignment: CDR1 ENHRY and CDR2 SYGVKD. With 0 bases removed from V and 4 bases from J, the gap between germline ends came to 7 bases. The CDR3 loop reads CAISESGGNQPQHF. The CDR3 DNA sequence: TGTGCCATCAGTGAGTCTGGGGGGAATCAGCCCCAGCATTTT.

This chain joins TRBV2 and TRBJ1-4; D ambiguous. Trimming took 9 bases from V and 1 from J, leaving 12 bases between them. CDR1 is SNHLY, CDR2 FYNNEI, per germline. This CDR3 comprises 14 residues. CDR3 in DNA: TGTGCCAGAGCGGCCCCTGGAACTAATGAAAAACTGTTTTTT. Translated: CARAAPGTNEKLFF.

The rearrangement uses TRBV7-9 and TRBJ1-1; no clear D. Germline V gives CDR1 SEHNR, CDR2 FQNEAQ (reference sequence). V was shortened by 2 bases and J by 1 base, with 8 bases between the two germline ends. This CDR3 has 14 residues. The CDR3 protein is CASSLINRNTEAFF. Written as DNA, the CDR3 is TGTGCCAGCAGCTTAATCAACAGGAACACTGAAGCTTTCTTT.

V usage is TRBV30 and J usage is TRBJ1-2; no clear D gene. Germline V gives CDR1 GTSNPN, CDR2 SVGIG (reference sequence). Trimming took 5 bases from V and 8 from J, leaving 9 bases between them. This CDR3 spans 10 amino acids. CDR3 in amino acids: CAWGSVGYTF. The CDR3 DNA follows: TGTGCCTGGGGGTCTGTAGGCTACACCTTC. The full variable domain, completed using reference TRBV30 and TRBJ1-2, is SQTIHQWPATLVQPVGSPLSLECTVEGTSNPNLYWYRQAAGRGLQLLFYSVGIGQISSEVPQNLSASRPQDRQFILSSKKLLLSDSGFYLCAWGSVGYTFGSGTRLTVV.

This clone was seen only once. The V gene is TRBV4-2, the J gene TRBJ2-3; 14 nucleotides line up with TRBD2. The germline V gene encodes CDR1 LGHNA and CDR2 YNFKEQ. The CDR3 runs to 16 residues. J lost 4 bases, V lost 4 bases, and 4 bases had no gene match. The CDR3 loop reads CASSPGLAGAADTQYF. The CDR3 bases are TGTGCCAGCAGCCCGGGACTAGCGGGAGCGGCAGATACGCAGTATTTT.

This clone was seen only once. The chain employs TRBV7-9 and TRBJ2-1; 7 nucleotides line up with TRBD2. Germline CDR1 SEHNR, CDR2 FQNEAQ (reference sequence). This CDR3 region has 15 residues. V lost 7 bases, J lost 1 base, and 7 bases stayed unmatched. In nucleotides, the CDR3 is TGTGCCAGCACCAAACTAGCGTTGTCCTACAATGAGCAGTTCTTC. Protein sequence: CASTKLALSYNEQFF.

This clone was counted only a few times. The rearrangement uses TRBV9 and TRBJ2-7; D may be TRBD1 or TRBD2 (5 bases each). The germline V gene encodes CDR1 SGDLS and CDR2 YYNGEE. V lost 4 bases and J lost 4, with 18 bases in between. The CDR3 length is 15 residues. The CDR3 here is CASSLAGAGRYEQYF. The CDR3 region has the DNA TGTGCCAGCAGCCTAGCCGGGGCCGGTCGTTACGAGCAGTACTTC.

In its sample, this clone was seen once. V is TRBV4-1 and J is TRBJ2-7, with D possibly TRBD1 on 6 matching bases. The CDR3 length is 16 residues. The germline CDR1 and CDR2 sequences are MGHRA and YSYEKL. V was clipped by 4 bases and J by 1 base, with 17 bases between them. In DNA form, the CDR3 reads TGCGCCAGCAGCCCCTTCAGGACAGCAACATCCTACGAGCAGTACTTC. It specifies CASSPFRTATSYEQYF.

This chain connects TRBV4-3 to TRBJ2-1; tentatively, D is TRBD1 or TRBD2 (5 bases each). The CDR3 has 14 residues. Germline CDR1 reads LGHNA; CDR2 reads YSLEER. Trimming took 0 bases from V and 6 from J, leaving 9 bases between them. The CDR3 bases are TGCGCCAGCAGCCAAGATGAGGGGACCAATGAGCAGTTCTTC. Protein: CASSQDEGTNEQFF.

The chain links TRBV18 to TRBJ1-2, with 7 bases lining up with TRBD1. The junction had 7 bases not matched to a gene; V was cut back by 4 bases and J by 8 bases. Germline CDR1 KGHSH, CDR2 LQKENI. The CDR3 is made up of 13 amino acids. CDR3 sequence (DNA): TGTGCCAGCTCACTCGACAGGGCCGGCGGCTACACCTTC. Amino acid sequence: CASSLDRAGGYTF.

On this clone itself: Different DNA sequences within this sample yield the same CDR3. This rearrangement joins TRBV9 to TRBJ1-2; D may be TRBD1 (5 bases). Germline V gene lookup returns CDR1 SGDLS and CDR2 YYNGEE. V was shortened by 0 bases and J by 4 bases, with 10 bases between the two germline ends. This CDR3 contains 14 residues. The CDR3 is CASSVDRGPYGYTF. The CDR3 nucleotides read TGTGCCAGCAGCGTAGATCGGGGACCCTATGGCTACACCTTC.